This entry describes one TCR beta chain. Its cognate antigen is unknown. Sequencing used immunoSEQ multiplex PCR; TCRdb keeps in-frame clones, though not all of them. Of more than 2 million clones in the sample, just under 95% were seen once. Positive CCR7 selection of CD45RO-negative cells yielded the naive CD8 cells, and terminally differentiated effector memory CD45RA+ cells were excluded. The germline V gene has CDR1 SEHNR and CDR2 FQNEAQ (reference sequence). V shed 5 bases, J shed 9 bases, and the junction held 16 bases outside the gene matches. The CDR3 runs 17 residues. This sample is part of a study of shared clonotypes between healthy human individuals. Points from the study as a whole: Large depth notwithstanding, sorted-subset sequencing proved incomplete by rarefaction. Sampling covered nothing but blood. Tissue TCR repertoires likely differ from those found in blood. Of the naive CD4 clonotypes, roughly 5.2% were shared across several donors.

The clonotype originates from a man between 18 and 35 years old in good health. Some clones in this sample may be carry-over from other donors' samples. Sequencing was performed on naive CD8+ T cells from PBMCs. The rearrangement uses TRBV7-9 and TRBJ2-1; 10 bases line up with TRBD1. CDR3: CASSLPGTGAWGGEQFF. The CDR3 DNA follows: TGTGCCAGCAGCCTGCCCGGGACAGGGGCCTGGGGGGGTGAGCAGTTCTTC. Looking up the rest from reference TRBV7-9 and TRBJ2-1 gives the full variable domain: DTGVSQNPRHKITKRGQNVTFRCDPISEHNRLYWYRQTLGQGPEFLTYFQNEAQLEKSRLLSDRFSAERPKGSFSTLEIQRTEQGDSAMYLCASSLPGTGAWGGEQFFGPGTRLTVL.